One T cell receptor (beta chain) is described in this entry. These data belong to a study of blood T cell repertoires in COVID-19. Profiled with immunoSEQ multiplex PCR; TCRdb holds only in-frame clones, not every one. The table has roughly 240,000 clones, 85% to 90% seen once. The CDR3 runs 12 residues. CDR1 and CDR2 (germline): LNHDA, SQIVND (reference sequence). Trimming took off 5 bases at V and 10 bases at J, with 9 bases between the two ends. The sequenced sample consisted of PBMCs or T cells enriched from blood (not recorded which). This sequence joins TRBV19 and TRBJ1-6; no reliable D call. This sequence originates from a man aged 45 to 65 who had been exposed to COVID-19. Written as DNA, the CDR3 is TGTGCCAGTAGTCCGCCGGGGTCACCCCTCCACTTT. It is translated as CASSPPGSPLHF.